This T cell receptor (beta chain) was observed in a study of control samples from healthy donors and cancer patients. The repertoire was sequenced with immunoSEQ multiplex PCR; TCRdb's copy has only in-frame clones and lacks some. Here the sample spans 120,000 to 150,000 clones, roughly 92% being singletons. This clone was counted a single time. Trimming stripped 7 bases from V and 4 bases from J, with 13 bases between. The CDR3 length is 13 residues. Per the germline V gene, CDR1 is MDHEN and CDR2 is SYDVKM. The gene calls are TRBV28 and TRBJ1-2; D not certain. The sequencing input was blood. This clonotype was obtained from a man aged 30 to 45 in good health. The CDR3 DNA sequence: TGTGCCAGCAAACTGAGAGGTCCCTATGGCTACACCTTC. It codes for CASKLRGPYGYTF.